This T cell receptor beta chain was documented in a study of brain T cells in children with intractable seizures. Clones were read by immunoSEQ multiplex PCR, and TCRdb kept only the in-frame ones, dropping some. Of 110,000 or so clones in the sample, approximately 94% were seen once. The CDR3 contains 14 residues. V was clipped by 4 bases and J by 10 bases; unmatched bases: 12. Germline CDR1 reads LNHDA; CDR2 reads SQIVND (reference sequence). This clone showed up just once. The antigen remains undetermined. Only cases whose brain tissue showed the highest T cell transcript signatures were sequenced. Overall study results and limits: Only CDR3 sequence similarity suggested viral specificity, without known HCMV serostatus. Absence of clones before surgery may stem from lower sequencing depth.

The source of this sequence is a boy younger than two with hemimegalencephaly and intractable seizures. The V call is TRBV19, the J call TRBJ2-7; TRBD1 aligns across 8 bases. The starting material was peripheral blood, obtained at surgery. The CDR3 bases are TGTGCCAGTAGTACAACCGGACAGGGAGTGAAACAGTACTTC. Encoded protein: CASSTTGQGVKQYF.